This record looks at one T cell receptor beta chain sequence and its context. Its antigen is not known. The data belong to a study of T cell repertoires in cytomegalovirus infection. The overall study: HLA-B-restricted CMV epitopes that are well studied were used alongside recently identified HLA-C-restricted ones. Indicated by public TCR beta signatures were CMV infection and matching HLA type.

Each CDR3 protein gets one entry after TCRdb re-called the reads with MiXCR. The sample shows 310,000 or so distinct CDR3 sequences, 25% of them seen only once. Study-level results: HLA-C-restricted CMV clonotypes gave the most frequent clonotype in two of eight donors.

The length of the CDR3 is 11 residues. V was pared by 5 bases and J by 11 bases, with 9 bases between. Germline V gives CDR1 SEHNR, CDR2 FQNEAQ (reference sequence). This material consisted of cultured PBMCs, taken from culture after CMV antigen stimulation. The chain joins TRBV7-9 to TRBJ2-2; no definite D call. This receptor was identified in a human donor in good health (CMV status not recorded). Some clones in this sample may be carry-over from other donors' samples. CDR3 nucleotides: TGTGCCAGCAGCCGCCTTGGAGAGCTGTTTTTT. This codes for CASSRLGELFF.